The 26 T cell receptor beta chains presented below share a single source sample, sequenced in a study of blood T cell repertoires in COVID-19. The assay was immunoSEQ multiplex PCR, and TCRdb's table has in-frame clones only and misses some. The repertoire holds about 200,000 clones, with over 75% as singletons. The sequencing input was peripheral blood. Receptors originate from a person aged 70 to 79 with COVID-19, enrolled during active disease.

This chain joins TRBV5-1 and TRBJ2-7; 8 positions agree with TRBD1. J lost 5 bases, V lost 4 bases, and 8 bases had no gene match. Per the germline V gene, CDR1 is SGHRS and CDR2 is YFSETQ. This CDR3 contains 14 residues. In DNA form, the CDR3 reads TGCGCCAGCAGCCGACGGACAGGGAGGAACGAGCAGTACTTC. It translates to CASSRRTGRNEQYF.

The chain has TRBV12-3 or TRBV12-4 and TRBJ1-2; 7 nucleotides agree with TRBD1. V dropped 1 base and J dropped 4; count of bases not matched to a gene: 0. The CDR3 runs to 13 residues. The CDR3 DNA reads TGTGCCAGCAGTTTAGGGACAGGCTATGGCTACACCTTC. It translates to CASSLGTGYGYTF.

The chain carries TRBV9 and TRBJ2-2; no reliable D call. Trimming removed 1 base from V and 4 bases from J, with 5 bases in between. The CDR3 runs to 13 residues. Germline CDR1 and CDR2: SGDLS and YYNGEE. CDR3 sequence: CASSVIVTGELFF. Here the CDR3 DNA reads TGTGCCAGCAGCGTAATAGTCACCGGGGAGCTGTTTTTT.

CDR3 residues: CASTTGLAVKTTPNEQFF. The DNA of the CDR3 is TGCGCCAGCACCACGGGACTAGCGGTCAAAACGACGCCCAATGAGCAGTTCTTC. This sequence joins TRBV5-1 and TRBJ2-1, with TRBD2 identical over 11 bases. Germline CDR1 is SGHRS and CDR2 is YFSETQ. Unmatched junction bases numbered 17, after V lost 6 bases and J lost 6 bases. The CDR3 runs 18 residues.

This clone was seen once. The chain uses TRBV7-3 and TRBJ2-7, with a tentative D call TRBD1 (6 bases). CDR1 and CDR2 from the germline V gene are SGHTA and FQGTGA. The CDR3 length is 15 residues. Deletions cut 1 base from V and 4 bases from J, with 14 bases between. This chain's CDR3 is CASSLSPGDVYEQYF. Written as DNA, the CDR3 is TGTGCCAGCAGCTTAAGTCCAGGGGATGTTTACGAGCAGTACTTC.

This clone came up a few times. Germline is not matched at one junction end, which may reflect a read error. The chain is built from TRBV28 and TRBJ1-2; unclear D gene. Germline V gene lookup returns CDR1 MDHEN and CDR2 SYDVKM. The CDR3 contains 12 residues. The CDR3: CASSQSQRSVAF. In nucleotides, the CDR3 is TGTGCCAGCAGTCAATCTCAGCGCTCGGTCGCCTTC.

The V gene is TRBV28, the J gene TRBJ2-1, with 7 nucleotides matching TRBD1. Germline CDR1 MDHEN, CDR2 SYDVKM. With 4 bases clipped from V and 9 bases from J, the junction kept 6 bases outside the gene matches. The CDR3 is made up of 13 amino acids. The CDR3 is CASSSHPGGEQFF. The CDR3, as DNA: TGTGCCAGCAGTTCCCACCCAGGGGGTGAGCAGTTCTTC. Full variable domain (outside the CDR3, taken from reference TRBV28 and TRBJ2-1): DVKVTQSSRYLVKRTGEKVFLECVQDMDHENMFWYRQDPGLGLRLIYFSYDVKMKEKGDIPEGYSVSREKKERFSLILESASTNQTSMYLCASSSHPGGEQFFGPGTRLTVL.

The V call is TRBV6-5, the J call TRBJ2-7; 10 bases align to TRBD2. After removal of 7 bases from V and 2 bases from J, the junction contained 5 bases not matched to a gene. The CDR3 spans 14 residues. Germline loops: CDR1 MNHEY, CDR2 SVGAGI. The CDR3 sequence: CASTTGTSAYEQYF. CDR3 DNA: TGTGCCAGCACAACCGGGACTAGCGCCTACGAGCAGTACTTC.

Here the CDR3 DNA reads TGCGCCAGCAGTGAGTCGAAGGGACTAGCGGTCTCCTACGAGCAGTACTTC. This translates into CASSESKGLAVSYEQYF. The rearrangement uses TRBV10-1 and TRBJ2-7; 11 positions agree with TRBD2. CDR1 is WNHNN, CDR2 SYGVQD, per germline (reference sequence). V gave up 0 bases and J gave up 0 bases; unmatched junction bases: 4. The CDR3 has 17 amino acids.

CDR3 DNA sequence: TGTGCCAGCAGCCATGGAGGCAGGCGCGGGGAGCTGTTTTTT. It is translated as CASSHGGRRGELFF. The chain recombines TRBV14 with TRBJ2-2; maybe TRBD2 (5 bases). V lost 3 bases, J lost 7 bases, and 12 bases lay in between. Germline CDR1 reads SGHDN; CDR2 reads FVKESK. The CDR3 is 14 amino acids.

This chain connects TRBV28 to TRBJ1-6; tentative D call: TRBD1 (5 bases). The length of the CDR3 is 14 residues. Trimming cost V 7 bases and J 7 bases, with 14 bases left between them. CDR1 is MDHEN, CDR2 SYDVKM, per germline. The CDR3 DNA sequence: TGTGCCAGCACTCAGACAGCGGGGAATTCACCCCTCCACTTT. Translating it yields CASTQTAGNSPLHF. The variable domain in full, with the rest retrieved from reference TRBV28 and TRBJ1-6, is DVKVTQSSRYLVKRTGEKVFLECVQDMDHENMFWYRQDPGLGLRLIYFSYDVKMKEKGDIPEGYSVSREKKERFSLILESASTNQTSMYLCASTQTAGNSPLHFGNGTRLTVT.

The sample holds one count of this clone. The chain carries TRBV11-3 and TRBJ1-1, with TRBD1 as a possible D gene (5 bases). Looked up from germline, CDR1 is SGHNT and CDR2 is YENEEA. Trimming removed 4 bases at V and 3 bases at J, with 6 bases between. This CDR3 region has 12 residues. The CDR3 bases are TGTGCCAGCAGCTCCAGGGACACTGAAGCTTTCTTT. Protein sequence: CASSSRDTEAFF.

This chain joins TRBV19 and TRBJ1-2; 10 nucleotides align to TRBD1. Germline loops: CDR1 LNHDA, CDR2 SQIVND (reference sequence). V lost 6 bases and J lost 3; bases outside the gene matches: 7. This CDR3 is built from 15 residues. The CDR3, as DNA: TGTGCCAGTAGCCGGGGACAGGGGTTCGACTATGGCTACACCTTC. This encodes CASSRGQGFDYGYTF. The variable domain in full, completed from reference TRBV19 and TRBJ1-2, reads DGGITQSPKYLFRKEGQNVTLSCEQNLNHDAMYWYRQDPGQGLRLIYYSQIVNDFQKGDIAEGYSVSREKKESFPLTVTSAQKNPTAFYLCASSRGQGFDYGYTFGSGTRLTVV.

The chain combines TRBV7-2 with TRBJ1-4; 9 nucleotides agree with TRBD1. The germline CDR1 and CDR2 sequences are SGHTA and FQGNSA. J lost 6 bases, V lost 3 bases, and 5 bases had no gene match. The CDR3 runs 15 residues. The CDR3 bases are TGTGCCAGCAGCTTGGACAGGGGTAACCATGAAAAACTGTTTTTT. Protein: CASSLDRGNHEKLFF.

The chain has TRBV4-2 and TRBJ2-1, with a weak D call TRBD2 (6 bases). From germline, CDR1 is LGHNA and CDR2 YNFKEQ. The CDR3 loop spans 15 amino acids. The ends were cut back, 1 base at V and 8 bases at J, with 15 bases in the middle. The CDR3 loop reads CASSQGRADVDEQFF. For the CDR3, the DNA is TGTGCCAGCAGCCAAGGGAGGGCCGATGTAGATGAGCAGTTCTTC.

This CDR3 reads CASSPEGADYEQYF. The DNA of the CDR3 is TGTGCCAGCAGCCCGGAAGGAGCAGACTACGAGCAGTACTTC. V is TRBV11-2 and J is TRBJ2-7, with D uncertain. Germline loops: CDR1 SGHAT, CDR2 FQNNGV. The CDR3 consists of 14 residues. V lost 5 bases and J lost 3, with 14 bases in between.

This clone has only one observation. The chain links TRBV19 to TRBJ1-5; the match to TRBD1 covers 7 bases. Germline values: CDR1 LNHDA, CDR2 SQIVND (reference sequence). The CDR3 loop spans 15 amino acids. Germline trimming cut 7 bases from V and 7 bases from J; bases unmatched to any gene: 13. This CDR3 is CASNIGAGGEQPQHF. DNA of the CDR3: TGTGCCAGTAACATTGGGGCAGGGGGAGAACAGCCCCAGCATTTT. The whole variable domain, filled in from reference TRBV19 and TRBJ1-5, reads DGGITQSPKYLFRKEGQNVTLSCEQNLNHDAMYWYRQDPGQGLRLIYYSQIVNDFQKGDIAEGYSVSREKKESFPLTVTSAQKNPTAFYLCASNIGAGGEQPQHFGDGTRLSIL.

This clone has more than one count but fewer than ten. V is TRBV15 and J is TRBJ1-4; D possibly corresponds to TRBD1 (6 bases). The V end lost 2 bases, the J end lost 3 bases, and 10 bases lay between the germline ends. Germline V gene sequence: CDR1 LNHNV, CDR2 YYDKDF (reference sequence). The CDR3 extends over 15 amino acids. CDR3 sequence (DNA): TGTGCCACCAGCAGAAACAGGGCCTCTAATGAAAAACTGTTTTTT. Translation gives CATSRNRASNEKLFF.

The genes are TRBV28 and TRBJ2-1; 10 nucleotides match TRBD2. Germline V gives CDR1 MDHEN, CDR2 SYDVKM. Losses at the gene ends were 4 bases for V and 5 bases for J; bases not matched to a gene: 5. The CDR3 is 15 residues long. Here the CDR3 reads CASSSRLAGNNEQFF. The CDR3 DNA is TGTGCCAGCAGTTCCAGACTAGCGGGCAACAATGAGCAGTTCTTC.

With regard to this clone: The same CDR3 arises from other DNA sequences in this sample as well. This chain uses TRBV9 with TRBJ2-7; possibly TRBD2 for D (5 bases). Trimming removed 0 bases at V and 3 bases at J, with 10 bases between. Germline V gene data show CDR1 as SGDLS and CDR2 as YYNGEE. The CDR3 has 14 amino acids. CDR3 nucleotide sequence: TGTGCCAGCAGCGTAGACGGCACTAGCTACGAGCAGTACTTC. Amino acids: CASSVDGTSYEQYF.

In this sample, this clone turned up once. CDR3 region: CAWSGSGRAGYEQYF. In nucleotides, the CDR3 is TGTGCCTGGAGTGGTAGCGGGAGGGCCGGCTACGAGCAGTACTTC. This chain connects TRBV30 to TRBJ2-7; TRBD2 aligns across 11 bases. This CDR3 comprises 15 residues. V lost 1 base and J lost 3; bases outside the gene matches: 5. Germline-derived CDR1 and CDR2 are GTSNPN and SVGIG (reference sequence). Combining the CDR3 with reference TRBV30 and TRBJ2-7 gives the whole variable domain SQTIHQWPATLVQPVGSPLSLECTVEGTSNPNLYWYRQAAGRGLQLLFYSVGIGQISSEVPQNLSASRPQDRQFILSSKKLLLSDSGFYLCAWSGSGRAGYEQYFGPGTRLTVT.

The CDR3 DNA sequence: TGTGCCAGCAGTAGAAGTGAGGCTCGATTACTCAATCAGCCCCAGCATTTT. Its translation: CASSRSEARLLNQPQHF. The chain has TRBV11-3 and TRBJ1-5; D ambiguous. The germline V gene encodes CDR1 SGHNT and CDR2 YENEEA. V lost 6 bases and J 3 bases, leaving 21 bases between the germline ends. The CDR3 loop spans 17 amino acids.

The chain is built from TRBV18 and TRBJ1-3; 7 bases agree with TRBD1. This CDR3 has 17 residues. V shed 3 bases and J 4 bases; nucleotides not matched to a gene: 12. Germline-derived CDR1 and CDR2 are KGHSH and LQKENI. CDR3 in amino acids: CASSPLLTGLRGNTIYF. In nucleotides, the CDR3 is TGTGCCAGCTCACCGCTTTTGACAGGGCTGCGAGGAAACACCATATATTTT.

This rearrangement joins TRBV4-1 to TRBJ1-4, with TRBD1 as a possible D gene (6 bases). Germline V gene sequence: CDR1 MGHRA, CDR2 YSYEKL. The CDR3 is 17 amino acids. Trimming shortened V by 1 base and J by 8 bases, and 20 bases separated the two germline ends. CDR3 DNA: TGCGCCAGCAGCCAAGCGACAGGCCGGGGCACCTACGAAAAACTGTTTTTT. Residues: CASSQATGRGTYEKLFF.

CDR3 loop: CASSPNSILYGYTF. For the CDR3, the DNA is TGTGCCAGCAGCCCCAATAGCATATTGTATGGCTACACCTTC. This chain joins TRBV6-5 and TRBJ1-2; D is ambiguous. Germline-derived CDR1 and CDR2 are MNHEY and SVGAGI. This CDR3 has 14 amino acids. V was cut by 6 bases and J by 5 bases, with 16 bases left in between.

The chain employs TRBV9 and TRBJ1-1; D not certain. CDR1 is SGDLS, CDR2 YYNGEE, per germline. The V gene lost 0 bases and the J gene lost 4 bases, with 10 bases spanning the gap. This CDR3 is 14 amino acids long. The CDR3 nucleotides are TGTGCCAGCAGCGTAGATGCCCGGGGCACTGAAGCTTTCTTT. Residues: CASSVDARGTEAFF.